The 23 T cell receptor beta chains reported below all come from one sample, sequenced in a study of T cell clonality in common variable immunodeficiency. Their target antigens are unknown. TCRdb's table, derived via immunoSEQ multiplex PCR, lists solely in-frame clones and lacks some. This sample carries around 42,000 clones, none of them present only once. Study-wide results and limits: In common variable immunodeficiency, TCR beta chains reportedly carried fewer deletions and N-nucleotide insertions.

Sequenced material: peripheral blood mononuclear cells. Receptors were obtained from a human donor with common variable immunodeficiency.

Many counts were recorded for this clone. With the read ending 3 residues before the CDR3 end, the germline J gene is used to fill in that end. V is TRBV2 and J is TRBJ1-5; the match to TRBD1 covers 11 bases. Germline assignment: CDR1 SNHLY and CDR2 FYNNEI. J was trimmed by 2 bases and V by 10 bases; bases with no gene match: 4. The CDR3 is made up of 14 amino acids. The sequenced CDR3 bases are TGTGCCACCGGGACAGGGGGAGGCAATCAGCCC. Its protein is CATGTGGGNQP. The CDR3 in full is CATGTGGGNQPQHF.

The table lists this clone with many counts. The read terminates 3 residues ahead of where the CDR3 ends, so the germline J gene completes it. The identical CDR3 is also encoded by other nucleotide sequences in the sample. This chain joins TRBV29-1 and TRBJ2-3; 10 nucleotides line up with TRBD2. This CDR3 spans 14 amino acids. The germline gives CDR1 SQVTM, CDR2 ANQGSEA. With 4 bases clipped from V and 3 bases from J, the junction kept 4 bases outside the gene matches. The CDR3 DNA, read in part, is TGCAGCGTTGTTAGCGGGGGGTTTACAGATACG. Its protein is CSVVSGGFTDT. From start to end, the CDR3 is CSVVSGGFTDTQYF.

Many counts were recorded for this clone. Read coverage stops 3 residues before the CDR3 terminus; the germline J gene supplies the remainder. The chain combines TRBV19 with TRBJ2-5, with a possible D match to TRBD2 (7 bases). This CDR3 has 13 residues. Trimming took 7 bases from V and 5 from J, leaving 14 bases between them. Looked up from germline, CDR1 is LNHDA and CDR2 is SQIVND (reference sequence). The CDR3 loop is CASTRGPMETQYF. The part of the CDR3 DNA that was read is TGTGCCAGTACGCGGGGGCCCATGGAGACC.

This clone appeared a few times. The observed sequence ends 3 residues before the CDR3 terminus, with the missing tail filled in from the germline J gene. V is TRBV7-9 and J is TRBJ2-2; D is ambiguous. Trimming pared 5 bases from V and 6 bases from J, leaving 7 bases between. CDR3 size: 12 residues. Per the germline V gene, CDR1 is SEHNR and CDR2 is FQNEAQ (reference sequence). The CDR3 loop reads CASSLRAGELFF. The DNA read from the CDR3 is TGTGCCAGCAGCCTACGGGCCGGGGAG.

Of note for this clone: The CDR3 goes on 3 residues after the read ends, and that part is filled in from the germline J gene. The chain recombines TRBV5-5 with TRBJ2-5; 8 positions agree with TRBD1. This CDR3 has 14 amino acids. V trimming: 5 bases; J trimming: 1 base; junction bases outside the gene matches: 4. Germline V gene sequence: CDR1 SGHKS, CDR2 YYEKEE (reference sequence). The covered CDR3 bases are TGTGCCAGCAGTTGGACAGGGTCCCAAGAGACC. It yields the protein CASSWTGSQET. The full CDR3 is CASSWTGSQETQYF.

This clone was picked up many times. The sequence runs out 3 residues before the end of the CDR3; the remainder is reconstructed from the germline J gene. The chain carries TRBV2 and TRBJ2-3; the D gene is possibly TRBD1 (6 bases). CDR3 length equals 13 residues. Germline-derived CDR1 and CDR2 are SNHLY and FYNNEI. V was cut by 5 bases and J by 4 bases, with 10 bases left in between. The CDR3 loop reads CASSQQGADTQYF. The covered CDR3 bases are TGTGCCAGCAGTCAACAGGGCGCAGATACG.

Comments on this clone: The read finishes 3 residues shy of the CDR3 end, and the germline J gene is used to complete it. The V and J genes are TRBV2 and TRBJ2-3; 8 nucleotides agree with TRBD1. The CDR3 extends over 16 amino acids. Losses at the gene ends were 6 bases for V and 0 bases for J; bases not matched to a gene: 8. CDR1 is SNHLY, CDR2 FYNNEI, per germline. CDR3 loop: CASRARTGPSTDTQYF. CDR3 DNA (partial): TGTGCCAGCAGGGCTAGGACAGGGCCAAGCACAGATACG. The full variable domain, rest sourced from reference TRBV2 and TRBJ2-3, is EPEVTQTPSHQVTQMGQEVILRCVPISNHLYFYWYRQILGQKVEFLVSFYNNEISEKSEIFDDQFSVERPDGSNFTLKIRSTKLEDSAMYFCASRARTGPSTDTQYFGPGTRLTVL.

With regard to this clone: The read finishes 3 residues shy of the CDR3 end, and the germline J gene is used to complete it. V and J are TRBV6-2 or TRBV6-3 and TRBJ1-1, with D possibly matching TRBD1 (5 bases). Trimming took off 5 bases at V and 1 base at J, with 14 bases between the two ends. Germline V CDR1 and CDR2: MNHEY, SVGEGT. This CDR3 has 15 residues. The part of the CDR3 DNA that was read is TGTGCCAGCAGTCTCCGGACGGGGGGGAACACTGAA. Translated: CASSLRTGGNTE. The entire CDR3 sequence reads CASSLRTGGNTEAFF.

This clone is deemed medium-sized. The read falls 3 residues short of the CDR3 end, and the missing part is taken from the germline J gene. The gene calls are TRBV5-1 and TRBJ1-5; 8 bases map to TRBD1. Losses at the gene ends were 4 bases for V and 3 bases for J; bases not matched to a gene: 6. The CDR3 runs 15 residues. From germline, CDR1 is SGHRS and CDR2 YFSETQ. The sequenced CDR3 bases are TGCGCCAGCAGCCGAGGACAGGGCGACAATCAGCCC. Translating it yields CASSRGQGDNQP. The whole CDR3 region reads CASSRGQGDNQPQHF.

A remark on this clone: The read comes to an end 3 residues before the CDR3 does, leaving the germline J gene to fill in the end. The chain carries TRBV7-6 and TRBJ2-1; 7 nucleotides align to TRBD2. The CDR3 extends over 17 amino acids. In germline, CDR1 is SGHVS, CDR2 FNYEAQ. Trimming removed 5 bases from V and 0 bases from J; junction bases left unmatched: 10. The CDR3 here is CASSTPQAGFSYNEQFF. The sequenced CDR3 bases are TGTGCCAGCAGCACTCCCCAAGCGGGGTTCTCCTACAATGAG.

CDR3 amino acids: CASSLEARGVGEQYF. The sequenced part of the CDR3 DNA is TGCGCCAGCAGCTTGGAGGCTCGGGGAGTCGGCGAG. V is TRBV5-1 and J is TRBJ2-7; the D gene is possibly TRBD2 (5 bases). The read terminates 3 residues ahead of where the CDR3 ends, so the germline J gene completes it. This CDR3 contains 15 residues. Per germline, CDR1 SGHRS and CDR2 YFSETQ. Trimming shortened V by 0 bases and J by 6 bases, and 16 bases separated the two germline ends.

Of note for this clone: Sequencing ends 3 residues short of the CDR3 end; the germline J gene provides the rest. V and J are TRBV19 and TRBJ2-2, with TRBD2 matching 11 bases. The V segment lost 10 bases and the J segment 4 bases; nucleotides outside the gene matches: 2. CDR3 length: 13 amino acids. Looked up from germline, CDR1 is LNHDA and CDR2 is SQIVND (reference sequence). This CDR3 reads CATGLAGTGELFF. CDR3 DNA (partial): TGTGCCACAGGACTAGCGGGCACCGGGGAG. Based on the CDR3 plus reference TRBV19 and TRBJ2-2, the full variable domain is DGGITQSPKYLFRKEGQNVTLSCEQNLNHDAMYWYRQDPGQGLRLIYYSQIVNDFQKGDIAEGYSVSREKKESFPLTVTSAQKNPTAFYLCATGLAGTGELFFGEGSRLTVL.

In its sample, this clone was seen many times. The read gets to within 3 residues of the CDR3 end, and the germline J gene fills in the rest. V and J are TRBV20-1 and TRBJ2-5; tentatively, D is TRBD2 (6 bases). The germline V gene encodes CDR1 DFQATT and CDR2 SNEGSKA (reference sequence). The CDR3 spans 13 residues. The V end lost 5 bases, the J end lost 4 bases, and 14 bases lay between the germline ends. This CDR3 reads CSAPLGGRETQYF. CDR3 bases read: TGCAGTGCTCCACTGGGGGGAAGAGAGACC.

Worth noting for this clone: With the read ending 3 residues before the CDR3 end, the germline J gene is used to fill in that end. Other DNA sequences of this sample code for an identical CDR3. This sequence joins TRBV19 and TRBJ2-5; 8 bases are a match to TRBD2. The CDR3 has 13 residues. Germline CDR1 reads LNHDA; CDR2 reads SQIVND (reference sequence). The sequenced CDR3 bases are TGTGCGAGTGGGCGGGGGGAACAGGAGACC. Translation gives CASGRGEQET. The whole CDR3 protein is CASGRGEQETQYF.

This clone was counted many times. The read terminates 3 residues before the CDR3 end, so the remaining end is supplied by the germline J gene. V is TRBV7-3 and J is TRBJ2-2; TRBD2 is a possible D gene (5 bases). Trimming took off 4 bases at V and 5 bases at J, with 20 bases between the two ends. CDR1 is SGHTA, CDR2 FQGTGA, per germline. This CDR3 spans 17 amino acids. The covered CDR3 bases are TGTGCCAGCAGCTCCGGTCCGGGTGGAGGTCGGACCGGGGAG. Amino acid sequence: CASSSGPGGGRTGE. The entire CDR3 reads CASSSGPGGGRTGELFF.

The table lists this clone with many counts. The CDR3 is CASSTDSNYGYTF. The sequenced part of the CDR3 DNA is TGTGCCAGCAGTACTGACAGTAACTATGGC. This chain connects TRBV2 to TRBJ1-2, with D perhaps TRBD1 (5 bases). The CDR3 extends 3 residues past the end of the read, so its final part is completed from the germline J gene. The germline V gene encodes CDR1 SNHLY and CDR2 FYNNEI. This CDR3 has 13 amino acids. The ends were cut back, 5 bases at V and 1 base at J, with 8 bases in the middle.

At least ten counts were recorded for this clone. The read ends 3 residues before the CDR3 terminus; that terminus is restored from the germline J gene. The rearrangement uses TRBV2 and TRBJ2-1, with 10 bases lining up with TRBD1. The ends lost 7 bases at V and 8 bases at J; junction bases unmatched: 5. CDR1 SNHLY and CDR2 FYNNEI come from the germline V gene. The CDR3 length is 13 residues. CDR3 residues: CASTDRGFHEQFF. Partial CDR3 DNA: TGTGCCAGCACGGACAGGGGGTTCCATGAG. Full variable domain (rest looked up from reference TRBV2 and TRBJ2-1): EPEVTQTPSHQVTQMGQEVILRCVPISNHLYFYWYRQILGQKVEFLVSFYNNEISEKSEIFDDQFSVERPDGSNFTLKIRSTKLEDSAMYFCASTDRGFHEQFFGPGTRLTVL.

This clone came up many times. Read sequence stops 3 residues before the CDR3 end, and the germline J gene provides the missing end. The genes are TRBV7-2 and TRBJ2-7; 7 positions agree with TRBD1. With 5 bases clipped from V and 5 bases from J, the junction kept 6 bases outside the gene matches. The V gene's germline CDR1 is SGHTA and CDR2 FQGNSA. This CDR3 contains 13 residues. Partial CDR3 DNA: TGTGCCAGCAGCCCAGACAGGGCAGACGAG. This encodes CASSPDRADE. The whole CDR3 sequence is CASSPDRADEQYF.

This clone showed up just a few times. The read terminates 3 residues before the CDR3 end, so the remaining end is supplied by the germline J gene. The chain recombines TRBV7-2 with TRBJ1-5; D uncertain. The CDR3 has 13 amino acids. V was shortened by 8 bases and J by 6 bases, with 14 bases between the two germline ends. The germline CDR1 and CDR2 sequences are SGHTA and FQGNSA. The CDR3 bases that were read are TGTGCCAGCGAAGAGAATAAGGGTCAGCCC. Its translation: CASEENKGQP. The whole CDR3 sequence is CASEENKGQPQHF.

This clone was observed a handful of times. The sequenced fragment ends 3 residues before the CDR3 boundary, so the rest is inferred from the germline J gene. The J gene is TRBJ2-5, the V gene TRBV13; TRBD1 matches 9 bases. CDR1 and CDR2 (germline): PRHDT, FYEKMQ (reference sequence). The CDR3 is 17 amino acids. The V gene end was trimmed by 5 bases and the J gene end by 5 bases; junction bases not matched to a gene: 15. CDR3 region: CASSTQTRDRVIETQYF. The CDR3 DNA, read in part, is TGTGCCAGCAGCACCCAAACCCGGGACAGGGTGATCGAGACC.

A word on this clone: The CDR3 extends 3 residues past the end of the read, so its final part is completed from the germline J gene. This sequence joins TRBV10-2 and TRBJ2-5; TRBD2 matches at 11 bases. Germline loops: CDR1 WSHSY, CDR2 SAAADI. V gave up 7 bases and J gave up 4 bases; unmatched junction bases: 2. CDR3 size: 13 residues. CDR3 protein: CASTGLAGETQYF. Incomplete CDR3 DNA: TGCGCCAGCACCGGACTAGCGGGAGAGACC.

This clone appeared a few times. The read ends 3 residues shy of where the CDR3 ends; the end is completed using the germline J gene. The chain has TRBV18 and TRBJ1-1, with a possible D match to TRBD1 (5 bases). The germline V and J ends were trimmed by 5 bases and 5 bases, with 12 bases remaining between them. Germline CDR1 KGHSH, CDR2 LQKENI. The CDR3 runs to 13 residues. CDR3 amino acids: CASSAGQGTEAFF. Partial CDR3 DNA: TGTGCCAGCTCAGCGGGGCAGGGAACTGAA.

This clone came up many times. CDR3 region: CAWSSGDNGAQYF. Partial CDR3 DNA: TGTGCCTGGAGTAGCGGGGACAATGGGGCG. J is TRBJ2-3 and V is TRBV30; possibly TRBD2 for D (7 bases). The read finishes 3 residues shy of the CDR3 end, and the germline J gene is used to complete it. This CDR3 has 13 residues. Germline V CDR1 and CDR2: GTSNPN, SVGIG (reference sequence).